This T cell receptor (beta chain) was documented in a study of shared clonotypes between healthy human individuals. Into CD45RA+ naive and CD45RA-negative memory subsets, the CD4+ cells were split. The protocol was immunoSEQ multiplex PCR, while the TCRdb copy is restricted to in-frame clones and leaves out a portion. Of 2 million to 2.5 million clones in the sample, 90% to 96% were seen once. The CDR3 has 11 amino acids. The V end was cut by 4 bases, the J end by 15 bases, with 13 bases between. CDR1 and CDR2 from the germline V gene are MGHRA and YSYEKL. The chain uses TRBV4-1 and TRBJ2-1, with D perhaps TRBD2 (5 bases). The sample comprised naive CD4+ T cells sorted from blood. The subset: CD45RA+ positively selected. The sequence was obtained from a man between 18 and 29 years old in good health. The CDR3 coding sequence is TGCGCCAGCAGCCTTCGAGCGGAACTGTTCTTC. Its protein product is CASSLRAELFF.